Listed below are T cell receptor beta chains from one sample, sequenced in a study of shared clonotypes between healthy human individuals. Sequencing used immunoSEQ multiplex PCR; TCRdb keeps in-frame clones, though not all of them. The sample carries over 1.4 million clones, roughly 96% recorded once. Source material: naive CD4+ T cells sorted from blood. The receptors were gathered from a man under 40 in good health. Both conserved end residues are part of each CDR3.

v_gene	j_gene	CDR3aa
TRBV25-1	TRBJ2-7	CASSGGSYPYEQYF
TRBV5-1	TRBJ2-5	CASSLAWTGGSETQYF
TRBV18	TRBJ2-5	CASSPPGRGLEETQYF
TRBV5-1	TRBJ2-3	CASSLGAGDRTDTQYF
TRBV7-9	TRBJ1-5	CASSLLGGFDQPQHF
TRBV28	TRBJ1-2	CASRRTDIYGYTF
TRBV5-6	TRBJ2-7	CASSFPADYEQYF
TRBV19	TRBJ1-5	CASSIATGGGDQPQHF
TRBV11-3	TRBJ2-1	CASSTRDTEQFF
TRBV2	TRBJ2-2	CASSQWTGGTGELFF
TRBV5-4	TRBJ2-1	CASASRGDGNEQFF
TRBV29-1	TRBJ1-1	CSVANPWTVMNTEAFF
TRBV19	TRBJ2-7	CASSPRGSLYEQYF
TRBV6-1	TRBJ1-4	CASREGRGREKLFF
TRBV27	TRBJ1-5	CASSPLWGGNQPQHF
TRBV7-2	TRBJ2-1	CASSPSGREFF
TRBV28	TRBJ2-7	CASSSAGQGSYEQYF
TRBV7-2	TRBJ2-5	CASSLDRQTKETQYF
TRBV27	TRBJ2-3	CASSSQSTDTQYF